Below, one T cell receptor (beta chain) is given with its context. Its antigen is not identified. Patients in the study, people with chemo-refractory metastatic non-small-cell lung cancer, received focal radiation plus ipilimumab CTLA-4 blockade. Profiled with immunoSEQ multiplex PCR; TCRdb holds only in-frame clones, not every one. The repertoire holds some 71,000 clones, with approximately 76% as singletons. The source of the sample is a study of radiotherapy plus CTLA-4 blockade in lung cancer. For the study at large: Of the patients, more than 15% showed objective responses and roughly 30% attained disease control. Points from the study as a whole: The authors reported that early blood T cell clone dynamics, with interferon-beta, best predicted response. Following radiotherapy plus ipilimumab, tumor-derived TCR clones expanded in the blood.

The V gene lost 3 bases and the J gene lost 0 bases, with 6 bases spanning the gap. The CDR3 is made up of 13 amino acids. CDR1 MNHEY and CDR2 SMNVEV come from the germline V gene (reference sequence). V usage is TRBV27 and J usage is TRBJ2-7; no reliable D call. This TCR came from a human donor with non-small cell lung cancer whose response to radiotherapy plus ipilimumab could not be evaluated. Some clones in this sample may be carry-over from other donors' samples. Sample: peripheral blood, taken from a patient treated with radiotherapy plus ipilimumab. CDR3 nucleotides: TGTGCCAGCAGTTTCCCAGACTCCTACGAGCAGTACTTC. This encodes CASSFPDSYEQYF.